The clone carrying this TCR beta chain was detected only once. Its antigen remains unknown. The treatment: 10-day PBMC culture with coronavirus spike peptide pools or control peptides (ViraFEST assay). This record comes from a study of vaccination and CD4 T cells after COVID-19. Study information: Each enrolled participant received a two-dose regimen of either BNT162b2 or mRNA-1273 vaccine. Findings and caveats of the study: In convalescent patients, 304 of 307 vaccine-specific clones were spike mono-reactive.

Germline CDR1 reads LNHDA; CDR2 reads SQIVND (reference sequence). The CDR3 contains 13 residues. Germline trimming cut 6 bases from V and 9 bases from J; bases unmatched to any gene: 8. Sequence data for DNA of cultured CD4+ T cells were generated by the Oncomine TCR Beta short-read assay. MiXCR was run by TCRdb on the PCR reads, yielding one entry per CDR3 protein. The data show approximately 10,000 distinct CDR3 sequences, with about 51% seen just once and roughly a third held by the top ten. The sample was CD4+ T cells from blood, cultured in vitro. The genes are TRBV19 and TRBJ1-2, with 9 nucleotides matching TRBD1. This TCR was recovered from a human donor who had recovered from COVID-19. This CDR3 reads CASSPGQGDSYTF. The DNA for the CDR3 is TGTGCCAGTAGCCCGGGACAGGGTGATAGCTACACCTTC. Based on the CDR3 plus reference TRBV19 and TRBJ1-2, the full variable domain is DGGITQSPKYLFRKEGQNVTLSCEQNLNHDAMYWYRQDPGQGLRLIYYSQIVNDFQKGDIAEGYSVSREKKESFPLTVTSAQKNPTAFYLCASSPGQGDSYTFGSGTRLTVV.